This TCR beta chain was found in a study of T cells in Graves' hyperthyroidism and ophthalmopathy. This clonotype was seen more than once but under ten times. Its specificity is unknown. Amplification targeted TCR beta CDR3 regions from RNA transcripts. The HTBI primer set drove a first-round RT-PCR of the TCR CDR3. One entry per CDR3 protein results from TCRdb running MiXCR on the multiplex PCR reads. The top ten clones hold more than 6% of a sample with nearly 600,000 distinct CDR3 sequences, 12% to 15% of them seen once. Ophthalmopathy patients all had a Clinical Activity Score of at least 3, a NOSPECS grade of at least 4 and disease under 3 months old. General study results and limits: Using 13 V-J features, a model discriminated ophthalmopathy from stable hyperthyroidism. Most thyroid clonotypes expanded above 0.001 appeared in blood too.

The CDR3 loop spans 13 amino acids. V shed 6 bases and J shed 4 bases, with 10 bases lying between them. Germline CDR1 is MNHEY and CDR2 is SMNVEV (reference sequence). This TCR derives from a woman aged 18-29 years with Graves' ophthalmopathy. Material: blood. This chain uses TRBV27 with TRBJ1-5; D unclear. The CDR3 region is CASSQTANQPQHF. In nucleotides, the CDR3 is TGTGCCAGCAGCCAGACCGCGAATCAGCCCCAGCATTTT.